A single sample gave rise to the 27 T cell receptor beta chains below, sequenced in a study of CD8+CD57+ T cells in acquired aplastic anemia. The use of genomic DNA as template underpinned the TCR beta VDJ and CDR3 profiling. TCRdb re-called the reads with MiXCR, one entry per CDR3 protein. This table has a few hundred thousand distinct CDR3 sequences, approximately 57% appearing once. The source material was sorted CD4+, CD8+, or CD8+CD57+ T cells (not recorded which) from PBMCs. All receptors come from a human donor with severe aplastic anemia or a healthy control (not recorded which).

J is TRBJ2-3 and V is TRBV7-3; D possibly corresponds to TRBD2 (6 bases). Germline V CDR1 and CDR2: SGHTA, FQGTGA. V was cut by 3 bases and J by 0 bases, with 16 bases left in between. The CDR3 is made up of 17 amino acids. In DNA, the CDR3 is TGTGCCAGCAGCTTCCGCGGCGGGGCACCGAGCACAGATACGCAGTATTTT. As protein: CASSFRGGAPSTDTQYF.

The CDR3 here is CSARAGGPGEQFF. In DNA form, the CDR3 reads TGCAGTGCTAGAGCGGGGGGGCCGGGTGAGCAGTTCTTC. The V and J genes are TRBV20-1 and TRBJ2-1, with 8 bases matching TRBD2. From germline, CDR1 is DFQATT and CDR2 SNEGSKA (reference sequence). There are 13 residues in the CDR3. Unmatched junction bases numbered 5, after V lost 1 base and J lost 9 bases.

J is TRBJ2-7 and V is TRBV7-2; no clear D gene. This CDR3 has 15 residues. V dropped 1 base and J dropped 4 bases, with 14 bases sitting between them. Germline lookup yields CDR1 SGHTA and CDR2 FQGNSA. CDR3 sequence reads: CASSLGGQAQYEQYF. CDR3 bases: TGTGCCAGCAGCTTAGGAGGCCAGGCCCAATACGAGCAGTACTTC.

The chain recombines TRBV2 with TRBJ2-1; possible D gene TRBD2, 6 bases. Germline V gene lookup returns CDR1 SNHLY and CDR2 FYNNEI. The CDR3 has 13 residues. V lost 4 bases and J 8 bases, leaving 12 bases between the germline ends. The CDR3 spells CASSGFPGDEQFF. DNA for the CDR3: TGTGCCAGCAGTGGTTTCCCGGGGGATGAGCAGTTCTTC.

Comment on this clonotype: A much larger clone differs by one base, so this may be a read error. No DNA is shown, since the ends of the CDR3 on it are uncertain; the CDR3 is the one TCRdb lists. This chain joins TRBV7-5 and TRBJ2-1; the D call of TRBD1 is as the table states it, not checked on the DNA. TRBV7-5 is marked as a pseudogene. The CDR3 spans 18 amino acids, including both terminal residues. CDR3 protein: CISVPDAAGGPLSDEQLF.

The gene calls are TRBV6-4 and TRBJ2-1; 10 bases are a match to TRBD1. The CDR3 contains 15 residues. The germline V gene encodes CDR1 MRHNA and CDR2 SNTAGT. V trimming: 2 bases; J trimming: 2 bases; junction bases outside the gene matches: 0. CDR3 sequence: CASSDGTGAYNEQFF. CDR3 sequence (DNA): TGTGCCAGCAGTGACGGGACAGGGGCCTACAATGAGCAGTTCTTC.

A few counts support this clonotype. The chain employs TRBV7-2 and TRBJ1-6; D remains unclear. The germline V gene has CDR1 SGHTA and CDR2 FQGNSA. The CDR3 is made up of 16 amino acids. V shed 4 bases and J shed 6 bases, with 16 bases lying between them. Here the CDR3 DNA reads TGTGCCAGCAGCTGTAGGAGGGAGCTAGTTAATTCACCCCTCCACTTT. Translated: CASSCRRELVNSPLHF.

This clonotype was seen at least ten times. V and J are TRBV7-9 and TRBJ2-5; D may match TRBD1 or TRBD2 (6 bases each). The germline V and J ends were trimmed by 6 bases and 2 bases, with 13 bases remaining between them. CDR3 length equals 14 residues. Germline V gene data show CDR1 as SEHNR and CDR2 as FQNEAQ (reference sequence). The CDR3: CASRFRGPQETQYF. In DNA form, the CDR3 reads TGTGCCAGCAGATTTCGGGGGCCACAAGAGACCCAGTACTTC.

This clonotype was detected only a few times. The chain is built from TRBV11-1 and TRBJ2-7; no clear D gene. Germline CDR1 and CDR2: SGHAT and FQDESV (reference sequence). This CDR3 is 11 amino acids long. Trimming took off 2 bases at V and 6 bases at J, with 5 bases between the two ends. As DNA, the CDR3 is TGTGCCAGCAGCTTAATTCCCGAGCAGTACTTC. It codes for CASSLIPEQYF.

The chain has TRBV11-2 and TRBJ2-7; TRBD1 might be the D (5 bases). Trimming cost V 5 bases and J 10 bases, with 18 bases left between them. Germline CDR1 is SGHAT and CDR2 is FQNNGV. There are 13 residues in the CDR3. CDR3 nucleotides: TGTGCCAGCAGCCAAACAATGGAACAGGAACAGTACTTC. Residues: CASSQTMEQEQYF.

This clonotype was observed many times. This rearrangement joins TRBV4-1 to TRBJ2-4; D call uncertain. The germline V gene has CDR1 MGHRA and CDR2 YSYEKL. This CDR3 contains 15 residues. V lost 0 bases to trimming and J lost 0 bases, with 6 bases between them. This CDR3 reads CASSQESPAKNIQYF. CDR3 nucleotide sequence: TGCGCCAGCAGCCAAGAAAGTCCAGCCAAAAACATTCAGTACTTC.

A word on this clonotype: This may come from a read error, since a much larger clone is one base off. CDR3 residues: CASSSQVADPPQHF. CDR3 in DNA: TGTGCCAGCAGCTCTCAGGTGGCTGATCCACCCCAGCATTTT. The chain employs TRBV7-4 and TRBJ1-5; the D is unclear. The V gene lost 4 bases and the J gene lost 10 bases, with 17 bases spanning the gap. The germline gives CDR1 SGHVT, CDR2 SQSDAQ. CDR3 length: 14 amino acids.

As concerns this clonotype: At one end the junction does not follow the germline gene, possibly because of a read error. The V gene is TRBV18, the J gene TRBJ2-5, with TRBD2 matching over 7 bases. The germline gives CDR1 KGHSH, CDR2 LQKENI. This CDR3 region has 15 residues. CDR3 DNA sequence: TGTGCCAGCTCACCACGAACTAGCGCCCAAAAGACCCAGTACTTC. This translates into CASSPRTSAQKTQYF.

About this clonotype: Possible read error: a much larger clone is one base away. The CDR3 nucleotides read TGCAGTGCTAGAGATGAGAAGATACTAGCGAGGGTCGGGGAGCTGTTTTTT. It yields the protein CSARDEKILARVGELFF. V usage is TRBV20-1 and J usage is TRBJ2-2; 7 positions match TRBD2. This CDR3 is 17 amino acids long. Looked up from germline, CDR1 is DFQATT and CDR2 is SNEGSKA (reference sequence). V was clipped by 0 bases and J by 7 bases; unmatched bases: 14.

This chain uses TRBV5-8 with TRBJ2-7; possibly TRBD1 for D (8 bases). Germline assignment: CDR1 SGHTS and CDR2 YDEGEE. Trimming took off 1 base at V and 12 bases at J, with 11 bases between the two ends. The CDR3 extends over 11 amino acids. The CDR3 nucleotides are TGTGCCAGCAGCTTGAGCGGGACAGGGTACTTC. Translating it yields CASSLSGTGYF.

This clonotype was detected ten times or more. The J gene is TRBJ2-3, the V gene TRBV5-1, with 12 bases that match TRBD2. Per germline, CDR1 SGHRS and CDR2 YFSETQ. The junction had 8 bases not matched to a gene; V was cut back by 4 bases and J by 2 bases. The CDR3 sequence is 17 residues long. The CDR3 DNA reads TGCGCCAGCAGCCACAGACTAGCGGGGGAGACCACAGATACGCAGTATTTT. It encodes CASSHRLAGETTDTQYF.

The V call is TRBV9, the J call TRBJ1-1; no reliable D call. The CDR3 extends over 15 amino acids. The V gene's germline CDR1 is SGDLS and CDR2 YYNGEE. The germline V and J ends were trimmed by 2 bases and 0 bases, with 11 bases remaining between them. The CDR3 coding sequence is TGTGCCAGCAGCGTGGGTCTTGACATGAACACTGAAGCTTTCTTT. Translated, it gives CASSVGLDMNTEAFF.

The chain has TRBV15 and TRBJ1-1, with unresolved D. V was pared by 0 bases and J by 10 bases, with 18 bases between. Germline CDR1 is LNHNV and CDR2 is YYDKDF (reference sequence). This CDR3 region has 15 residues. The CDR3 region has the DNA TGTGCCACCAGCAGAGAAACGACGAGGGAATCGGTAGCTTTCTTT. Protein product: CATSRETTRESVAFF.

The chain carries TRBV7-2 and TRBJ1-1; 9 nucleotides align to TRBD1. The CDR3 contains 16 residues. V lost 2 bases to trimming and J lost 3 bases; unmatched junction nucleotides: 7. Germline V gives CDR1 SGHTA, CDR2 FQGNSA. CDR3 nucleotides: TGTGCCAGCAGCTTACAGGCCACAGGGGGCCACACTGAAGCTTTCTTT. Its translation is CASSLQATGGHTEAFF. The variable domain in full, completed from reference TRBV7-2 and TRBJ1-1, reads GAGVSQSPSNKVTEKGKDVELRCDPISGHTALYWYRQSLGQGLEFLIYFQGNSAPDKSGLPSDRFSAERTGGSVSTLTIQRTQQEDSAVYLCASSLQATGGHTEAFFGQGTRLTVV.

This clonotype was observed at least ten times. The V and J genes are TRBV5-1 and TRBJ2-2, with D perhaps matching TRBD1 (5 bases). Trimming shortened V by 0 bases and J by 5 bases, and 11 bases separated the two germline ends. CDR1 is SGHRS, CDR2 YFSETQ, per germline. The CDR3 has 15 amino acids. CDR3 nucleotide sequence: TGCGCCAGCAGCTTGGTGCAGGGTGGGACCGGGGAGCTGTTTTTT. As protein: CASSLVQGGTGELFF.

This chain links TRBV20-1 with TRBJ2-5; TRBD2 aligns across 9 bases. Unmatched junction bases numbered 7, after V lost 3 bases and J lost 5 bases. The CDR3 is 14 residues long. CDR1 is DFQATT and CDR2 is SNEGSKA in the germline V gene (reference sequence). The CDR3 loop is CSASAGGAWETQYF. The CDR3, as DNA: TGCAGTGCTAGTGCGGGGGGGGCGTGGGAGACCCAGTACTTC.

This chain joins TRBV7-9 and TRBJ2-7; 12 nucleotides match TRBD2. The CDR3 length is 14 residues. Germline values: CDR1 SEHNR, CDR2 FQNEAQ (reference sequence). V lost 5 bases, J lost 3 bases, and 2 bases stayed unmatched. The CDR3 DNA is TGTGCCAGCAGCGCGACTAGCGGGGGCTACGAGCAGTACTTC. Encoded protein: CASSATSGGYEQYF.

This chain uses TRBV7-2 with TRBJ2-7; D might be TRBD2 (7 bases). This CDR3 region has 15 residues. Looked up from germline, CDR1 is SGHTA and CDR2 is FQGNSA. V lost 2 bases and J lost 3, with 14 bases in between. CDR3 DNA: TGTGCCAGCAGCTTAAGGCCAGGGGAGGGCTACGAGCAGTACTTC. Its protein product is CASSLRPGEGYEQYF. The complete variable domain, with remaining parts taken from reference TRBV7-2 and TRBJ2-7, reads GAGVSQSPSNKVTEKGKDVELRCDPISGHTALYWYRQSLGQGLEFLIYFQGNSAPDKSGLPSDRFSAERTGGSVSTLTIQRTQQEDSAVYLCASSLRPGEGYEQYFGPGTRLTVT.

J is TRBJ2-7 and V is TRBV11-2; D call uncertain. CDR1 is SGHAT and CDR2 is FQNNGV in the germline V gene. Trimming took 1 base from V and 7 from J, leaving 8 bases between them. The CDR3 covers 12 residues. The CDR3 DNA reads TGTGCCAGCAGCTTAGTCGTCCAAGAGCAGTACTTC. Translated: CASSLVVQEQYF.

This clonotype was observed a handful of times. This chain joins TRBV18 and TRBJ1-1, with D perhaps TRBD1 (5 bases). V dropped 2 bases and J dropped 2 bases, with 15 bases sitting between them. Germline V gives CDR1 KGHSH, CDR2 LQKENI. The CDR3 is made up of 16 amino acids. The CDR3 bases are TGTGCCAGCTCACCATTCGTACAGGTCCAAAACACTGAAGCTTTCTTT. Amino acid sequence: CASSPFVQVQNTEAFF.

This clonotype was counted many times. The CDR3, as DNA: TGTGCCTGGAGCGGGACAGCATACAATGAGCAGTTCTTC. It encodes CAWSGTAYNEQFF. V and J are TRBV30 and TRBJ2-1; the match to TRBD1 covers 7 bases. With 3 bases clipped from V and 4 bases from J, the junction kept 3 bases outside the gene matches. Germline V gene lookup returns CDR1 GTSNPN and CDR2 SVGIG (reference sequence). The CDR3 extends over 13 amino acids.

The V call is TRBV5-1, the J call TRBJ1-4; TRBD1 might be the D (5 bases). V lost 0 bases and J 11 bases, leaving 11 bases between the germline ends. This CDR3 has 13 residues. Germline CDR1 reads SGHRS; CDR2 reads YFSETQ. The CDR3 loop is CASSLVEGRKLFF. CDR3 bases: TGCGCCAGCAGCTTGGTTGAGGGGCGGAAACTGTTTTTT.